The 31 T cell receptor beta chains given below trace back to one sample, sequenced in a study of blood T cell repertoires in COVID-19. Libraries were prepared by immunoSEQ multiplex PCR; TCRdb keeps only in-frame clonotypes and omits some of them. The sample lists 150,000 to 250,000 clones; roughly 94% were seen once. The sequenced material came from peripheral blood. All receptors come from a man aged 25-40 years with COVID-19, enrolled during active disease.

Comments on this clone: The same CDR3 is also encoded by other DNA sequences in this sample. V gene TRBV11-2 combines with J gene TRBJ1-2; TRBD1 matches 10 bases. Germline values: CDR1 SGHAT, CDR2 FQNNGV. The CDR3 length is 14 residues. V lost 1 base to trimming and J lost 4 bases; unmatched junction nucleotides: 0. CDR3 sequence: CASSLGTGGYGYTF. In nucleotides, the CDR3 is TGTGCCAGCAGCTTAGGGACAGGGGGCTATGGCTACACCTTC.

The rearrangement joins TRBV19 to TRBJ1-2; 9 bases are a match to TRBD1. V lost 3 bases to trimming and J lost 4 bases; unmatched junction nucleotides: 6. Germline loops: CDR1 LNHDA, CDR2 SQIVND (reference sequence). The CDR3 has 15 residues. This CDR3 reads CASSILGQGGYGYTF. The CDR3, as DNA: TGTGCCAGTAGTATTTTGGGACAGGGCGGCTATGGCTACACCTTC.

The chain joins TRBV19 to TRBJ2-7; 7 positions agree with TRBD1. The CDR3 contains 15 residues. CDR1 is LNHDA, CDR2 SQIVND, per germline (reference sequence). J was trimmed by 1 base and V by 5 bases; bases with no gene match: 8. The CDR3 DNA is TGTGCCAGTAGTGTCGACAGGGCCATTTCCTACGAGCAGTACTTC. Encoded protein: CASSVDRAISYEQYF.

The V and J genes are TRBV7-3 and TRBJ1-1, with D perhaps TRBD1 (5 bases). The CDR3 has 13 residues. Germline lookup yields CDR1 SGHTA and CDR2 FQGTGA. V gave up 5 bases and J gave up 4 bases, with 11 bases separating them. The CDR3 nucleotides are TGTGCCAGCAGCCCCGGTAGGGGCACTGAAGCTTTCTTT. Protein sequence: CASSPGRGTEAFF.

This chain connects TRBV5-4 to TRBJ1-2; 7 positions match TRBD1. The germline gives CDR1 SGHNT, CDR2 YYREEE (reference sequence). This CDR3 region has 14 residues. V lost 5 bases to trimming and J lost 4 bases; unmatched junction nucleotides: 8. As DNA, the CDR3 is TGTGCCAGCAGATCTGACAGGGCCCGCTATGGCTACACCTTC. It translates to CASRSDRARYGYTF.

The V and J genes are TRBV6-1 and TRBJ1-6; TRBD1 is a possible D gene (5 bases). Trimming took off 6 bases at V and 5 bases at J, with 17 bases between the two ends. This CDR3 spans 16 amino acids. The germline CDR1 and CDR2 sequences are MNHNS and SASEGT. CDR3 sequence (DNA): TGTGCCAGCAGCGAAAGGGGCAGGGCGAATAATTCACCCCTCCACTTT. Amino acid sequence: CASSERGRANNSPLHF.

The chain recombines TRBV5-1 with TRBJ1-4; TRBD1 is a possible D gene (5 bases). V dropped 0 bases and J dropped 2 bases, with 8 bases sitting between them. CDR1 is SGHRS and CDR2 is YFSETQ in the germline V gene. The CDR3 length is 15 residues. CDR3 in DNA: TGCGCCAGCAGCTTGGCAGGGTCTACTAATGAAAAACTGTTTTTT. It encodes CASSLAGSTNEKLFF.

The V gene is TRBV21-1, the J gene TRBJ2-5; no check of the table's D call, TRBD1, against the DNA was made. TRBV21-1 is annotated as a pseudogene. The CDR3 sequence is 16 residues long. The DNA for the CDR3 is TGTGCCAGCAGCTCCCCCGGGACAGGGAGGATGGAGACCCAGTACTTC. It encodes CASSSPGTGRMETQYF.

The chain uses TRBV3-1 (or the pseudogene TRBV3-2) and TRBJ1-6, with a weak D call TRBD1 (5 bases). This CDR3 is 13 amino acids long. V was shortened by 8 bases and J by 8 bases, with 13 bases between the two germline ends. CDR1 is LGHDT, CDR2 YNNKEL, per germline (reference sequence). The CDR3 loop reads CASSETEDSPLHF. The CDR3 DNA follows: TGTGCCAGCTCGGAGACAGAGGATTCACCCCTCCACTTT.

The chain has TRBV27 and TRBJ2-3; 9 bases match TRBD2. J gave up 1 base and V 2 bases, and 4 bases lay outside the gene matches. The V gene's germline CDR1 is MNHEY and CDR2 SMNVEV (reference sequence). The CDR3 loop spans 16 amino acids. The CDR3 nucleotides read TGTGCCAGCAGTTTAACCGCTAGCGGGGGCACAGATACGCAGTATTTT. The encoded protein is CASSLTASGGTDTQYF.

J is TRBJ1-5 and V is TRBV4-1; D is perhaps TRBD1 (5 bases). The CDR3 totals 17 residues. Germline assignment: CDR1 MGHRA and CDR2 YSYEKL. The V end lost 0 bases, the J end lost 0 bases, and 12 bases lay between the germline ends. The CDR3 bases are TGCGCCAGCAGCCAAGAGCCCCCCAGGGATAGCAATCAGCCCCAGCATTTT. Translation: CASSQEPPRDSNQPQHF.

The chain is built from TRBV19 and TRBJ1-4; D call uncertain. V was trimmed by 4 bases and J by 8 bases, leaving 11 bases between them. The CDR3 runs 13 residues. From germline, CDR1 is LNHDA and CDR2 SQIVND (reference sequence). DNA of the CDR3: TGTGCCAGTAGTACCCGAGCGAGGGAAAAACTGTTTTTT. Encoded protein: CASSTRAREKLFF. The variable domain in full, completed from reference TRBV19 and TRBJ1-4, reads DGGITQSPKYLFRKEGQNVTLSCEQNLNHDAMYWYRQDPGQGLRLIYYSQIVNDFQKGDIAEGYSVSREKKESFPLTVTSAQKNPTAFYLCASSTRAREKLFFGSGTQLSVL.

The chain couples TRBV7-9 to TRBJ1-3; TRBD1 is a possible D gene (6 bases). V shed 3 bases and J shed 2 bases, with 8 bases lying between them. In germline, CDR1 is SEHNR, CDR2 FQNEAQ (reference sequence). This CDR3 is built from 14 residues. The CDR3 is CASSLAGAGNTIYF. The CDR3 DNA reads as TGTGCCAGCAGCTTGGCAGGGGCTGGAAACACCATATATTTT.

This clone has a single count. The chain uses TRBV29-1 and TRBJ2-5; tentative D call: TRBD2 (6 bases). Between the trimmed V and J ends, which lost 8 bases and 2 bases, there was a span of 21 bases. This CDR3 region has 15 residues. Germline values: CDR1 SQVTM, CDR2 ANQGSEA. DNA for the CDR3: TGCAGCTCGACTAGTAGCGGTGGGCATCAAGAGACCCAGTACTTC. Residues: CSSTSSGGHQETQYF.

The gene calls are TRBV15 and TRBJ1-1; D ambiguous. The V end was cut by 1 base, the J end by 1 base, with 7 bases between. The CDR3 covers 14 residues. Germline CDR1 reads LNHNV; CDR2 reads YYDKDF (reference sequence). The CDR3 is CATSRVGGNTEAFF. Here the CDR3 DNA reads TGTGCCACCAGCAGAGTTGGAGGGAACACTGAAGCTTTCTTT.

The CDR3 spells CSGTASGGTSSYNEQFF. In DNA, the CDR3 is TGCAGCGGGACCGCTAGCGGGGGGACGAGCTCCTACAATGAGCAGTTCTTC. This sequence joins TRBV29-1 and TRBJ2-1; TRBD2 aligns across 11 bases. CDR1 and CDR2 (germline): SQVTM, ANQGSEA. V shed 7 bases and J 0 bases; nucleotides not matched to a gene: 11. This CDR3 is built from 17 residues.

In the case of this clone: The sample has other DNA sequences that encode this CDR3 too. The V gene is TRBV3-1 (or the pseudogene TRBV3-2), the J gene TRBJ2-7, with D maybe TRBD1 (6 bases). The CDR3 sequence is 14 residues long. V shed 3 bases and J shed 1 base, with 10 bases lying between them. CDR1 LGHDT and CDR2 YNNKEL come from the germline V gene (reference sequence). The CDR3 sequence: CASSQRGSSYEQYF. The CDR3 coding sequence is TGTGCCAGCAGCCAGAGGGGGTCTTCCTACGAGCAGTACTTC.

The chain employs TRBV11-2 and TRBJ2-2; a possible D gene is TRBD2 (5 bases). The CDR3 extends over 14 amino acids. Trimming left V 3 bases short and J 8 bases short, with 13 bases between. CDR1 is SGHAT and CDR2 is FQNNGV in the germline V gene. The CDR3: CASSFEGNAGELFF. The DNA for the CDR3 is TGTGCCAGCAGCTTTGAGGGCAACGCGGGGGAGCTGTTTTTT.

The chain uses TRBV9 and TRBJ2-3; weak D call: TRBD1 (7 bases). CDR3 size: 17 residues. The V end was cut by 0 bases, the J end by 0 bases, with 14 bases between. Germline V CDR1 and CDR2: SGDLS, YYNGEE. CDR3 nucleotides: TGTGCCAGCAGCGTAGGGGTGACAGGGACTAGCACAGATACGCAGTATTTT. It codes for CASSVGVTGTSTDTQYF.

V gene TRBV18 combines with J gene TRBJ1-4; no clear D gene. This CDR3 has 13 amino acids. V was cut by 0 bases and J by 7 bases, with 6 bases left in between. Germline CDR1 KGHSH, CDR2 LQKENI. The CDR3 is CASSPPNSEKLFF. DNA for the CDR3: TGTGCCAGCTCACCACCTAACAGTGAAAAACTGTTTTTT.

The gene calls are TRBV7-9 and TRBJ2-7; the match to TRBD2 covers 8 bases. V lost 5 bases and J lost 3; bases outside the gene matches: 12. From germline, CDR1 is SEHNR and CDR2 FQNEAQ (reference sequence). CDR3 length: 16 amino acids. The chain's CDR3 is CASSNKSGGRHYEQYF. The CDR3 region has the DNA TGTGCCAGCAGCAACAAGAGCGGGGGCCGCCACTACGAGCAGTACTTC.

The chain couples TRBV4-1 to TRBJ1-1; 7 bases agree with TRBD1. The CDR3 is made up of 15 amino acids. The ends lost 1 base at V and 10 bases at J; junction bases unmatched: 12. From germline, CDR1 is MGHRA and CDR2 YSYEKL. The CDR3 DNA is TGCGCCAGCAGCCAAGGTAGTCGGGACAGTAATCTAGCTTTCTTT. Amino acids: CASSQGSRDSNLAFF.

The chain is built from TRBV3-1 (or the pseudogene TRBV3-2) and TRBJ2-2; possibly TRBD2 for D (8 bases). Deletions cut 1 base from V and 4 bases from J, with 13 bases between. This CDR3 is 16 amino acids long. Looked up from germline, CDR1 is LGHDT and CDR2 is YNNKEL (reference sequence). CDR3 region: CASSQAAGDSTGELFF. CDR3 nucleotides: TGTGCCAGCAGCCAAGCAGCGGGGGACAGCACCGGGGAGCTGTTTTTT.

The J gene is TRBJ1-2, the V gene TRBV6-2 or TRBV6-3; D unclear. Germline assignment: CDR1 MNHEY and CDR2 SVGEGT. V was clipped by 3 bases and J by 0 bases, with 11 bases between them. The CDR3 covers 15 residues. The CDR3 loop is CASSYRASSNYGYTF. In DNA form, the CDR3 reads TGTGCCAGCAGTTATAGAGCCTCCTCTAACTATGGCTACACCTTC.

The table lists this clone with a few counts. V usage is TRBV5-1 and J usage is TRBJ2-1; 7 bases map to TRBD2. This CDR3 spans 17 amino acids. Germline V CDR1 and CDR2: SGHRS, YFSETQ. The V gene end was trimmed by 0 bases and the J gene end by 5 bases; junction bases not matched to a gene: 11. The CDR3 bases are TGCGCCAGCAGCTTGGCGTATTGGGCGGGGACTAACAATGAGCAGTTCTTC. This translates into CASSLAYWAGTNNEQFF.

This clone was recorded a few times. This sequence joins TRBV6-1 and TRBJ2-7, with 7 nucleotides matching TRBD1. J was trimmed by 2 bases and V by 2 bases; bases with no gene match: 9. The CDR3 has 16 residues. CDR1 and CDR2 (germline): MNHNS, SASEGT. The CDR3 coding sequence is TGTGCCAGCAGTGAATTAGAGGCGACAGGGCCCTACGAGCAGTACTTC. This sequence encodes CASSELEATGPYEQYF.

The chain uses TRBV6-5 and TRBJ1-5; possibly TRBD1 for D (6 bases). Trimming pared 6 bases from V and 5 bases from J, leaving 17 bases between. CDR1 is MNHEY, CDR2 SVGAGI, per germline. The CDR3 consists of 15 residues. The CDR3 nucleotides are TGTGCCAGCAGAACGGGTCCAGGGACACATCAGCCCCAGCATTTT. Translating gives CASRTGPGTHQPQHF.

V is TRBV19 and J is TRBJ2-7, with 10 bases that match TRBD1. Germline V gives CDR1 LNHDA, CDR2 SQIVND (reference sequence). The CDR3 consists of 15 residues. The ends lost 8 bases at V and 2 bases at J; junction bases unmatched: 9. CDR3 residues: CASSRGTGDPYEQYF. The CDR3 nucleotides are TGTGCCAGTTCCCGTGGGACAGGGGACCCCTACGAGCAGTACTTC.

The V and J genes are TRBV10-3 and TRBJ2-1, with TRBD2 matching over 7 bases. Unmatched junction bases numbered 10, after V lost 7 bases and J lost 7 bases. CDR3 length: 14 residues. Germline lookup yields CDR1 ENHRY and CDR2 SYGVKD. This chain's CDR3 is CAITRGGRENEQFF. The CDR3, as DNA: TGTGCCATCACGAGGGGAGGGCGGGAGAATGAGCAGTTCTTC.

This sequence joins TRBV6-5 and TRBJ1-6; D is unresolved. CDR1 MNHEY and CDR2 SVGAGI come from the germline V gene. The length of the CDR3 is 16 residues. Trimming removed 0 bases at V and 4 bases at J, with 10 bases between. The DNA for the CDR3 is TGTGCCAGCAGTTACTCCTCGGGGAGGTATAATTCACCCCTCCACTTT. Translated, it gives CASSYSSGRYNSPLHF.

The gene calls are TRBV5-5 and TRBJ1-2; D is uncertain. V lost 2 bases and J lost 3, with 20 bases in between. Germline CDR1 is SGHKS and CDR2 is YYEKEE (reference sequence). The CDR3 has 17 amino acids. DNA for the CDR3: TGTGCCAGCAGCTTCGGGATCCCCCAGTTACTTGACTATGGCTACACCTTC. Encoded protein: CASSFGIPQLLDYGYTF.